This entry lists 32 T cell receptor beta chains sequenced from one sample in a study of type 1 regulatory T cells. MiXCR was run by TCRdb on the reads, yielding one entry per CDR3 protein. The sample contains approximately 100,000 distinct CDR3 sequences, 30% to 35% of which appear only once. The sample was CD4+ T cells, either the whole sample or a sorted fraction (not recorded which). The source is a human donor in good health.

The chain employs TRBV20-1 and TRBJ2-7, with 9 bases aligning to TRBD1. Germline CDR1 DFQATT, CDR2 SNEGSKA (reference sequence). The CDR3 runs 14 residues. V was clipped by 7 bases and J by 6 bases; unmatched bases: 13. The CDR3 DNA is TGCAGTGTCCCGGGACAGGGAAAGGTTGCCGAGCAGTACTTC. Translating it yields CSVPGQGKVAEQYF.

This clonotype occurred a few times. This chain links TRBV10-2 with TRBJ1-5, with TRBD1 matching 10 bases. The CDR3 length is 15 residues. With 5 bases clipped from V and 7 bases from J, the junction kept 8 bases outside the gene matches. Per germline, CDR1 WSHSY and CDR2 SAAADI. The CDR3 nucleotides read TGCGCCAGCAGTTCGACAGGGGGCCTAGGGCAGCCCCAGCATTTT. Translated: CASSSTGGLGQPQHF.

This clonotype was seen a handful of times. The chain employs TRBV12-3 or TRBV12-4 and TRBJ2-6; 11 positions agree with TRBD2. Germline trimming cut 5 bases from V and 1 base from J; bases unmatched to any gene: 10. The CDR3 covers 19 residues. CDR3 region: CASSRVPASGRSGANVLTF. CDR3 in DNA: TGTGCCAGCAGTAGGGTCCCGGCTAGCGGGAGGTCTGGGGCCAACGTCCTGACTTTC.

V gene TRBV2 combines with J gene TRBJ2-5; 9 bases are shared with TRBD1. Germline V gives CDR1 SNHLY, CDR2 FYNNEI. The CDR3 consists of 15 residues. After removal of 4 bases from V and 2 bases from J, the junction contained 5 bases not matched to a gene. CDR3 protein: CASSAEGQGQETQYF. In nucleotides, the CDR3 is TGTGCCAGCAGTGCGGAGGGACAGGGACAAGAGACCCAGTACTTC. The full variable domain, with the rest looked up from reference TRBV2 and TRBJ2-5, is EPEVTQTPSHQVTQMGQEVILRCVPISNHLYFYWYRQILGQKVEFLVSFYNNEISEKSEIFDDQFSVERPDGSNFTLKIRSTKLEDSAMYFCASSAEGQGQETQYFGPGTRLLVL.

This clonotype was counted ten times or more. The chain has TRBV5-1 and TRBJ2-4; possibly TRBD2 for D (5 bases). Germline CDR1 and CDR2: SGHRS and YFSETQ. The CDR3 is 16 amino acids. V lost 0 bases and J lost 1, with 11 bases in between. Here the CDR3 reads CASSLVRSGAKNIQYF. The DNA of the CDR3 is TGCGCCAGCAGCTTGGTCCGATCGGGGGCCAAAAACATTCAGTACTTC. Looking up the rest from reference TRBV5-1 and TRBJ2-4 gives the full variable domain: KAGVTQTPRYLIKTRGQQVTLSCSPISGHRSVSWYQQTPGQGLQFLFEYFSETQRNKGNFPGRFSGRQFSNSRSEMNVSTLELGDSALYLCASSLVRSGAKNIQYFGAGTRLSVL.

This clonotype was found many times. The rearrangement joins TRBV30 to TRBJ2-7, with 13 positions matching TRBD2. The V and J ends lost 0 bases and 6 bases, in that order; junction bases with no gene match: 11. Germline loops: CDR1 GTSNPN, CDR2 SVGIG (reference sequence). The CDR3 runs 17 residues. The DNA for the CDR3 is TGTGCCTGGAGTGTAGCCGGACTAGCGGGAGTAGGGGCCGAGCAGTACTTC. Amino acid sequence: CAWSVAGLAGVGAEQYF.

A few counts support this clonotype. The chain joins TRBV5-1 to TRBJ2-2, with 9 positions matching TRBD2. J gave up 4 bases and V 2 bases, and 3 bases lay outside the gene matches. This CDR3 has 15 amino acids. CDR1 and CDR2 (germline): SGHRS, YFSETQ. CDR3 DNA: TGCGCCAGCAGCTTCGGACTAGCGAGCACCGGGGAGCTGTTTTTT. This sequence encodes CASSFGLASTGELFF.

This clonotype came up a few times. The chain carries TRBV6-2 or TRBV6-3 and TRBJ1-2; no reliable D call. The CDR3 contains 13 residues. Germline V gene data show CDR1 as MNHEY and CDR2 as SVGEGT. Deletions cut 2 bases from V and 4 bases from J, with 8 bases between. The CDR3 loop is CASSYDGTYGYTF. The CDR3 bases are TGTGCCAGCAGTTACGATGGCACCTATGGCTACACCTTC.

The rearrangement links TRBV10-3 to TRBJ2-1; D is unclear. This CDR3 comprises 11 residues. V was shortened by 6 bases and J by 5 bases, with 5 bases between the two germline ends. Germline V gene data show CDR1 as ENHRY and CDR2 as SYGVKD. Written as DNA, the CDR3 is TGTGCCATCAGCCCAAACAATGAGCAGTTCTTC. Translating gives CAISPNNEQFF.

The DNA of the CDR3 is TGTGCCAGTGCGGAGAGAGGGGGCAGGGTCACAGATACGCAGTATTTT. Encoded protein: CASAERGGRVTDTQYF. This chain connects TRBV19 to TRBJ2-3; 7 nucleotides agree with TRBD1. Germline trimming cut 8 bases from V and 2 bases from J; bases unmatched to any gene: 13. Germline V gene data show CDR1 as LNHDA and CDR2 as SQIVND (reference sequence). This CDR3 has 16 residues.

This clonotype was seen only a few times. This rearrangement joins TRBV20-1 to TRBJ2-7; 7 bases agree with TRBD2. CDR1 is DFQATT, CDR2 SNEGSKA, per germline (reference sequence). The CDR3 sequence is 13 residues long. The J segment lost 4 bases and the V segment lost 3 bases, leaving 6 bases of the junction unmatched. The CDR3 loop reads CSARPGGAYEQYF. CDR3 nucleotides: TGCAGTGCTAGGCCGGGGGGAGCATACGAGCAGTACTTC.

V usage is TRBV19 and J usage is TRBJ2-7; 7 positions agree with TRBD1. The germline V gene encodes CDR1 LNHDA and CDR2 SQIVND (reference sequence). The CDR3 consists of 14 residues. J gave up 4 bases and V 3 bases, and 6 bases lay outside the gene matches. The DNA of the CDR3 is TGTGCCAGTAGTATCCCCGGGACAGTTTACGAGCAGTACTTC. Residues: CASSIPGTVYEQYF.

The chain employs TRBV7-2 and TRBJ2-5, with 8 positions matching TRBD1. V gave up 5 bases and J gave up 5 bases; unmatched junction bases: 4. Germline V CDR1 and CDR2: SGHTA, FQGNSA. The CDR3 totals 13 residues. The CDR3 reads CASSRDRGETQYF. Written as DNA, the CDR3 is TGTGCCAGCAGCCGTGACAGGGGTGAGACCCAGTACTTC.

This sequence joins TRBV5-6 and TRBJ2-2; the match to TRBD1 covers 8 bases. The CDR3 sequence is 15 residues long. Germline V gene lookup returns CDR1 SGHDT and CDR2 YYEEEE. Trimming cost V 0 bases and J 6 bases; bases outside gene matches: 4. The CDR3: CASSLVGQGPGELFF. The CDR3 DNA reads as TGTGCCAGCAGCTTGGTTGGACAGGGTCCCGGGGAGCTGTTTTTT.

In regard to this clonotype: A junction end diverges from the germline sequence, so it may reflect a read error. The chain couples TRBV6-5 to TRBJ2-2, with TRBD2 identical over 9 bases. The CDR3 is 16 residues long. The germline V gene encodes CDR1 MNHEY and CDR2 SVGAGI. CDR3 DNA: TGTGTCAGCAGACCGGTAGCGGGAGCGGGGACCGGGGAGCTGTTTTTT. Translating gives CVSRPVAGAGTGELFF.

The gene calls are TRBV7-9 and TRBJ2-2; 7 bases map to TRBD2. The CDR3 is 19 residues long. The J segment lost 5 bases and the V segment lost 1 base, leaving 16 bases of the junction unmatched. The germline gives CDR1 SEHNR, CDR2 FQNEAQ (reference sequence). CDR3 in DNA: TGTGCCAGCAGCTTAGTGGGTCTGGCTAGCGGAAGGAGGACCGGGGAGCTGTTTTTT. Protein product: CASSLVGLASGRRTGELFF.

V usage is TRBV29-1 and J usage is TRBJ2-7; D perhaps matches TRBD2 (6 bases). This CDR3 contains 14 residues. CDR1 and CDR2 from the germline V gene are SQVTM and ANQGSEA. Trimming pared 6 bases from V and 3 bases from J, leaving 18 bases between. The CDR3 is CSVTGLAPHYEQYF. The CDR3 DNA reads TGCAGCGTGACGGGTCTAGCGCCTCACTACGAGCAGTACTTC.

This clonotype showed up just a few times. This chain joins TRBV11-3 and TRBJ2-7; D uncertain. Germline V gene data show CDR1 as SGHNT and CDR2 as YENEEA. V lost 5 bases to trimming and J lost 3 bases, with 11 bases between them. This CDR3 spans 13 amino acids. The CDR3 loop is CASSRSQYYEQYF. The CDR3 DNA sequence: TGTGCCAGCAGCCGATCGCAATACTACGAGCAGTACTTC.

The chain is built from TRBV12-5 and TRBJ2-2; 10 nucleotides line up with TRBD2. V lost 4 bases and J lost 4; bases outside the gene matches: 3. Germline V CDR1 and CDR2: LGHNT, FRNRAP. CDR3 length equals 15 residues. Here the CDR3 DNA reads TGTGCTAGTGGTTCTCTAGCGGGAGCCACCGGGGAGCTGTTTTTT. It translates to CASGSLAGATGELFF.

With regard to this clonotype: One base away lies a much larger clone, so this may be a sequencing read error. A read error is likely, as this CDR3 ends without the conserved phenylalanine or tryptophan. The genes are TRBV4-1 and TRBJ2-7; 7 nucleotides line up with TRBD2. CDR1 is MGHRA, CDR2 YSYEKL, per germline. CDR3 length: 16 residues. Trimming removed 0 bases from V and 3 bases from J; junction bases left unmatched: 8. DNA for the CDR3: TGCGCCAGCAGCCAAGATCAGACTAGCAGATACTACGAGCAGTACCTC. Encoded protein: CASSQDQTSRYYEQYL.

The V gene is TRBV18, the J gene TRBJ2-1; D is unresolved. CDR1 KGHSH and CDR2 LQKENI come from the germline V gene. The CDR3 totals 14 residues. The germline V and J ends were trimmed by 2 bases and 7 bases, with 12 bases remaining between them. CDR3: CASSPNQKANEQFF. The CDR3 DNA reads as TGTGCCAGCTCACCAAACCAGAAGGCTAATGAGCAGTTCTTC.

This clonotype was detected a few times. The V call is TRBV6-5, the J call TRBJ1-2, with TRBD1 matching over 10 bases. This CDR3 is built from 16 residues. V gave up 2 bases and J gave up 2 bases; unmatched junction bases: 5. The germline CDR1 and CDR2 sequences are MNHEY and SVGAGI. The CDR3 nucleotides are TGTGCCAGCAGTTACCGTCGGACAGGGGGAAACTATGGCTACACCTTC. It specifies CASSYRRTGGNYGYTF.

This chain uses TRBV20-1 with TRBJ2-7, with TRBD2 identical over 11 bases. This CDR3 has 15 amino acids. The ends lost 6 bases at V and 3 bases at J; junction bases unmatched: 10. Germline V CDR1 and CDR2: DFQATT, SNEGSKA (reference sequence). The CDR3 DNA sequence: TGCAGTGCCAAAATTCCGGGACTAGCGGTCTACGAGCAGTACTTC. Its protein product is CSAKIPGLAVYEQYF.

A remark on this clonotype: This may arise from a read error, as a much more abundant clone is one base away. CDR3 nucleotide sequence: TGTGCCAGTAGTATCCAGACAGGAGGAGGTGCCGGGGAGCTGTTTTTT. Residues: CASSIQTGGGAGELFF. The genes are TRBV19 and TRBJ2-2, with a possible D match to TRBD1 (6 bases). V was clipped by 3 bases and J by 6 bases, with 17 bases between them. There are 16 residues in the CDR3. Germline V gene data show CDR1 as LNHDA and CDR2 as SQIVND (reference sequence). Based on the CDR3 plus reference TRBV19 and TRBJ2-2, the full variable domain is DGGITQSPKYLFRKEGQNVTLSCEQNLNHDAMYWYRQDPGQGLRLIYYSQIVNDFQKGDIAEGYSVSREKKESFPLTVTSAQKNPTAFYLCASSIQTGGGAGELFFGEGSRLTVL.

This clonotype was seen more than once but under ten times. V is TRBV4-3 and J is TRBJ1-3; no clear D. The CDR3 sequence is 15 residues long. V lost 0 bases, J lost 1 base, and 7 bases lay in between. Germline CDR1 reads LGHNA; CDR2 reads YSLEER. CDR3 loop: CASSQDFESGNTIYF. The CDR3 DNA reads TGCGCCAGCAGCCAAGATTTTGAGTCTGGAAACACCATATATTTT.

The chain carries TRBV28 and TRBJ1-2; 7 bases match TRBD1. The CDR3 consists of 21 residues. CDR1 MDHEN and CDR2 SYDVKM come from the germline V gene. With 1 base clipped from V and 7 bases from J, the junction kept 27 bases outside the gene matches. The CDR3 DNA sequence: TGTGCCAGCAGTTTATACCCGGGACAGACACACATTACTCCTCTATTGAGTGGCTACACCTTC. This gives the protein CASSLYPGQTHITPLLSGYTF.

The table lists this clonotype with a few counts. The chain links TRBV20-1 to TRBJ1-2; D unclear. The CDR3 spans 12 residues. Germline V gene data show CDR1 as DFQATT and CDR2 as SNEGSKA (reference sequence). The germline V and J ends were trimmed by 8 bases and 4 bases, with 14 bases remaining between them. The CDR3 is CSLGEGLYGYTF. In DNA form, the CDR3 reads TGCAGTCTCGGGGAGGGCCTCTATGGCTACACCTTC.

Many counts were recorded for this clonotype. The CDR3 bases are TGTGCCAGCAGTGCCGGGACAGAGGAGACCCAGTACTTC. Translating gives CASSAGTEETQYF. The chain links TRBV6-5 to TRBJ2-5; 7 nucleotides align to TRBD1. CDR1 and CDR2 from the germline V gene are MNHEY and SVGAGI. The junction had 5 bases not matched to a gene; V was cut back by 5 bases and J by 5 bases. This CDR3 has 13 amino acids.

V usage is TRBV5-1 and J usage is TRBJ2-5, with 8 bases that match TRBD1. The CDR3 runs to 15 residues. V shed 4 bases and J 1 base; nucleotides not matched to a gene: 6. Germline CDR1 reads SGHRS; CDR2 reads YFSETQ. In nucleotides, the CDR3 is TGCGCCAGCAGCCATGGACAGGGCCCCCAAGAGACCCAGTACTTC. Translated: CASSHGQGPQETQYF.

This chain links TRBV5-8 with TRBJ2-7; TRBD1 matches 8 bases. In germline, CDR1 is SGHTS, CDR2 YDEGEE. This CDR3 comprises 14 residues. The ends lost 4 bases at V and 3 bases at J; junction bases unmatched: 6. The DNA of the CDR3 is TGTGCCAGCAGCAAGGGACAGGTCTTCTACGAGCAGTACTTC. Protein: CASSKGQVFYEQYF. Full variable domain (remainder filled in from reference TRBV5-8 and TRBJ2-7): EAGVTQSPTHLIKTRGQQATLRCSPISGHTSVYWYQQALGLGLQFLLWYDEGEERNRGNFPPRFSGRQFPNYSSELNVNALELEDSALYLCASSKGQVFYEQYFGPGTRLTVT.

This clonotype occurred a few times. The V and J genes are TRBV20-1 and TRBJ1-2, with 8 bases fitting TRBD1. The V gene's germline CDR1 is DFQATT and CDR2 SNEGSKA (reference sequence). Germline trimming cut 0 bases from V and 7 bases from J; bases unmatched to any gene: 10. This CDR3 has 15 amino acids. CDR3 DNA: TGCAGTGCTAGAGATCTAGGACAGGGTATTGTTGGCTACACCTTC. Its translation is CSARDLGQGIVGYTF.

The J gene is TRBJ1-6, the V gene TRBV3-1; D is ambiguous. Germline V gives CDR1 LGHDT, CDR2 YNNKEL (reference sequence). Trimming took 3 bases from V and 10 from J, leaving 16 bases between them. The CDR3 length is 15 residues. This chain's CDR3 is CASSHGMAKLSPLHF. The CDR3 region has the DNA TGTGCCAGCAGCCACGGCATGGCGAAACTCTCACCCCTCCACTTT. Based on the CDR3 plus reference TRBV3-1 and TRBJ1-6, the full variable domain is DTAVSQTPKYLVTQMGNDKSIKCEQNLGHDTMYWYKQDSKKFLKIMFSYNNKELIINETVPNRFSPKSPDKAHLNLHINSLELGDSAVYFCASSHGMAKLSPLHFGNGTRLTVT.